The 27 T cell receptor beta chains below come from one sample, sequenced in a study of T cell responses to AZD1222 COVID-19 vaccine. Assay used: immunoSEQ multiplex PCR; TCRdb lists only in-frame clones, some missing. This sample has fewer than 90,000 clones, with about nine tenths found just once. The material was peripheral blood, obtained on day 0 of AZD1222 vaccination. The receptors shown here come from an adult in good health.

This clone was seen a handful of times. The J gene is TRBJ1-2, the V gene TRBV12-1; the table's D call of TRBD1 was not tested on the DNA. TRBV12-1 is a pseudogene segment. The CDR3 is 14 amino acids. The CDR3: CARYRDRWNYGYTF. The CDR3 coding sequence is TGTGCCAGATACCGGGACAGGTGGAACTATGGCTACACCTTC.

The V and J genes are TRBV7-9 and TRBJ2-5, with TRBD1 as a possible D gene (6 bases). Per germline, CDR1 SEHNR and CDR2 FQNEAQ (reference sequence). The V gene lost 3 bases and the J gene lost 5 bases, with 16 bases spanning the gap. There are 15 residues in the CDR3. The CDR3 DNA is TGTGCCAGCAGCTTTGGCAACCCCACAGGGGAGACCCAGTACTTC. This translates into CASSFGNPTGETQYF.

The J gene is TRBJ1-1, the V gene TRBV7-3; D gene uncertain. V was shortened by 1 base and J by 7 bases, with 13 bases between the two germline ends. This CDR3 contains 14 residues. Germline V gene sequence: CDR1 SGHTA, CDR2 FQGTGA. The CDR3 coding sequence is TGTGCCAGCAGCTTAAGATCGGGTGGCGGTGAAGCTTTCTTT. Its translation: CASSLRSGGGEAFF.

The V gene is TRBV28, the J gene TRBJ2-2, with D possibly TRBD1 on 6 matching bases. CDR1 is MDHEN and CDR2 is SYDVKM in the germline V gene. The CDR3 loop spans 16 amino acids. Trimming cost V 8 bases and J 0 bases, with 16 bases left between them. The CDR3 region has the DNA TGTGCCAGCCGATTTCAGGGGCACGCGAACACCGGGGAGCTGTTTTTT. This gives the protein CASRFQGHANTGELFF. Full variable domain (outside the CDR3, taken from reference TRBV28 and TRBJ2-2): DVKVTQSSRYLVKRTGEKVFLECVQDMDHENMFWYRQDPGLGLRLIYFSYDVKMKEKGDIPEGYSVSREKKERFSLILESASTNQTSMYLCASRFQGHANTGELFFGEGSRLTVL.

The genes are TRBV7-6 and TRBJ2-7; 8 positions agree with TRBD1. Trimming took 5 bases from V and 3 from J; bases not matched to a gene: 15. The length of the CDR3 is 17 residues. Germline V gene sequence: CDR1 SGHVS, CDR2 FNYEAQ. The CDR3 here is CASSRWTGRSMGYEQYF. The CDR3 region has the DNA TGTGCCAGCAGCCGCTGGACAGGGAGGTCTATGGGCTACGAGCAGTACTTC. The full variable domain, with the rest looked up from reference TRBV7-6 and TRBJ2-7, is GAGVSQSPRYKVTKRGQDVALRCDPISGHVSLYWYRQALGQGPEFLTYFNYEAQQDKSGLPNDRFSAERPEGSISTLTIQRTEQRDSAMYRCASSRWTGRSMGYEQYFGPGTRLTVT.

The chain couples TRBV6-5 to TRBJ1-4; D is possibly TRBD1 (5 bases). The V gene's germline CDR1 is MNHEY and CDR2 SVGAGI. The CDR3 is 16 amino acids. Between the trimmed V and J ends, which lost 3 bases and 5 bases, there was a span of 16 bases. The CDR3 DNA follows: TGTGCCAGCAGTTATGCCTCGTGGGGGAGGAATGAAAAACTGTTTTTT. This translates into CASSYASWGRNEKLFF.

The CDR3 bases are TGTGCCAGCGGCTCTCGACAGGAGAACACCGGGGAGCTGTTTTTT. It encodes CASGSRQENTGELFF. This rearrangement joins TRBV9 to TRBJ2-2, with D possibly being TRBD1 (6 bases). The germline V gene has CDR1 SGDLS and CDR2 YYNGEE. This CDR3 contains 15 residues. The ends were cut back, 7 bases at V and 1 base at J, with 14 bases in the middle.

The rearrangement uses TRBV5-4 and TRBJ1-2; D unresolved. CDR1 SGHNT and CDR2 YYREEE come from the germline V gene (reference sequence). This CDR3 comprises 13 residues. V was trimmed by 3 bases and J by 3 bases, leaving 9 bases between them. In nucleotides, the CDR3 is TGTGCCAGCAGCTATGAGGAAGACTATGGCTACACCTTC. Amino acid sequence: CASSYEEDYGYTF.

The rearrangement links TRBV28 to TRBJ1-2; the match to TRBD1 covers 7 bases. The CDR3 is 13 residues long. The junction had 8 bases not matched to a gene; V was cut back by 8 bases and J by 5 bases. Germline V CDR1 and CDR2: MDHEN, SYDVKM. The CDR3 protein is CASGSLQGYGYTF. In nucleotides, the CDR3 is TGTGCCAGCGGGAGCCTACAGGGGTATGGCTACACCTTC.

This clone was counted once. V and J are TRBV18 and TRBJ2-5, with 8 bases identical to TRBD1. The CDR3 length is 16 residues. V lost 1 base to trimming and J lost 3 bases; unmatched junction nucleotides: 7. Per the germline V gene, CDR1 is KGHSH and CDR2 is LQKENI. The CDR3 sequence: CASSPLSTGVKETQYF. CDR3 in DNA: TGTGCCAGCTCACCACTGTCGACAGGGGTGAAAGAGACCCAGTACTTC.

V usage is TRBV6-5 and J usage is TRBJ1-3, with 7 bases that match TRBD1. Germline V gene sequence: CDR1 MNHEY, CDR2 SVGAGI. The CDR3 runs 16 residues. With V trimmed by 2 bases and J by 2 bases, 6 bases remained unmatched. CDR3 DNA: TGTGCCAGCAGTTACACACCGACAGGGACTGGAAACACCATATATTTT. Its translation: CASSYTPTGTGNTIYF.

The rearrangement joins TRBV19 to TRBJ2-1, with unresolved D. Trimming left V 4 bases short and J 8 bases short, with 15 bases between. Per germline, CDR1 LNHDA and CDR2 SQIVND (reference sequence). The CDR3 sequence is 14 residues long. Here the CDR3 DNA reads TGTGCCAGTAGTAGCCCGCAGGTTCTGGATGAGCAGTTCTTC. Translated, it gives CASSSPQVLDEQFF.

This clone is medium-sized in the sample. This chain joins TRBV11-2 and TRBJ2-5, with 7 positions matching TRBD2. Looked up from germline, CDR1 is SGHAT and CDR2 is FQNNGV. The CDR3 has 15 residues. Losses at the gene ends were 5 bases for V and 4 bases for J; bases not matched to a gene: 10. This CDR3 reads CASSMGGSGLETQYF. The CDR3 nucleotides read TGTGCCAGCAGCATGGGGGGGAGTGGACTAGAGACCCAGTACTTC.

The chain is built from TRBV10-3 and TRBJ2-1, with 7 positions matching TRBD2. V dropped 3 bases and J dropped 9; count of bases not matched to a gene: 8. This CDR3 has 14 amino acids. Germline CDR1 is ENHRY and CDR2 is SYGVKD. The CDR3 region is CAISDGLAGGEQFF. In DNA, the CDR3 is TGTGCCATCAGTGATGGGTTAGCGGGTGGTGAGCAGTTCTTC.

The chain joins TRBV2 to TRBJ2-3; 7 positions match TRBD2. CDR1 and CDR2 (germline): SNHLY, FYNNEI. The trim removed 2 bases at V and 4 bases at J, leaving 3 bases unmatched. The CDR3 sequence is 14 residues long. CDR3 bases: TGTGCCAGCAGTGAAAGCGGGAATCCAGATACGCAGTATTTT. This codes for CASSESGNPDTQYF.

This rearrangement joins TRBV14 to TRBJ1-1; TRBD1 agrees at 7 bases. CDR1 and CDR2 from the germline V gene are SGHDN and FVKESK. The CDR3 consists of 13 residues. Unmatched junction bases numbered 4, after V lost 1 base and J lost 8 bases. DNA for the CDR3: TGTGCCAGCAGCCAAGTCAGGGGGTCCGAAGCTTTCTTT. It encodes CASSQVRGSEAFF.

The chain couples TRBV11-3 to TRBJ1-1; D is uncertain. Germline V gene sequence: CDR1 SGHNT, CDR2 YENEEA. V lost 1 base and J lost 5, with 11 bases in between. The CDR3 is made up of 14 amino acids. CDR3 coding DNA: TGTGCCAGCAGCTTAGGAGGGCGCGGAACTGAAGCTTTCTTT. This translates into CASSLGGRGTEAFF. The full variable domain, rest sourced from reference TRBV11-3 and TRBJ1-1, is EAGVVQSPRYKIIEKKQPVAFWCNPISGHNTLYWYLQNLGQGPELLIRYENEEAVDDSQLPKDRFSAERLKGVDSTLKIQPAELGDSAVYLCASSLGGRGTEAFFGQGTRLTVV.

The chain employs TRBV5-1 and TRBJ2-5; 9 positions match TRBD2. CDR3 length: 17 residues. J was trimmed by 4 bases and V by 0 bases; bases with no gene match: 10. Germline V lookup: CDR1 SGHRS, CDR2 YFSETQ. CDR3 coding DNA: TGCGCCAGCAGCTTGGGTCTACGGCGGGAGGGGGTAGAGACCCAGTACTTC. It encodes CASSLGLRREGVETQYF.

The genes are TRBV9 and TRBJ2-3, with TRBD2 matching over 7 bases. V dropped 0 bases and J dropped 0; count of bases not matched to a gene: 4. The CDR3 is 16 residues long. CDR1 SGDLS and CDR2 YYNGEE come from the germline V gene. Here the CDR3 DNA reads TGTGCCAGCAGCGTAGCTGGGGGGGATAGCACAGATACGCAGTATTTT. Protein: CASSVAGGDSTDTQYF. Using reference TRBV9 and TRBJ2-3 for the parts outside the CDR3, the full variable domain is DSGVTQTPKHLITATGQRVTLRCSPRSGDLSVYWYQQSLDQGLQFLIQYYNGEERAKGNILERFSAQQFPDLHSELNLSSLELGDSALYFCASSVAGGDSTDTQYFGPGTRLTVL.

The rearrangement links TRBV6-4 to TRBJ2-7, with D possibly matching TRBD1 (6 bases). The CDR3 totals 13 residues. V dropped 10 bases and J dropped 1 base, with 14 bases sitting between them. Per the germline V gene, CDR1 is MRHNA and CDR2 is SNTAGT. CDR3 in amino acids: CAKGQISSYEQYF. DNA of the CDR3: TGTGCCAAAGGACAGATTTCATCCTACGAGCAGTACTTC.

This sequence joins TRBV28 and TRBJ2-7, with 7 bases that match TRBD2. Looked up from germline, CDR1 is MDHEN and CDR2 is SYDVKM. The J segment lost 0 bases and the V segment lost 6 bases, leaving 5 bases of the junction unmatched. This CDR3 spans 14 amino acids. The CDR3 sequence is CASRASGSSYEQYF. The CDR3 DNA is TGTGCCAGCAGGGCTAGCGGAAGCTCCTACGAGCAGTACTTC.

This CDR3 reads CASSAGGGGQPQHF. CDR3 DNA: TGTGCCAGCAGTGCAGGGGGCGGAGGTCAGCCCCAGCATTTT. The rearrangement links TRBV28 to TRBJ1-5, with 8 bases lining up with TRBD1. This CDR3 contains 14 residues. Germline trimming cut 5 bases from V and 6 bases from J; bases unmatched to any gene: 6. Germline V gene lookup returns CDR1 MDHEN and CDR2 SYDVKM. The complete variable domain, with remaining parts taken from reference TRBV28 and TRBJ1-5, reads DVKVTQSSRYLVKRTGEKVFLECVQDMDHENMFWYRQDPGLGLRLIYFSYDVKMKEKGDIPEGYSVSREKKERFSLILESASTNQTSMYLCASSAGGGGQPQHFGDGTRLSIL.

J is TRBJ1-2 and V is TRBV2; perhaps TRBD1 as D (5 bases). Looked up from germline, CDR1 is SNHLY and CDR2 is FYNNEI. Trimming pared 0 bases from V and 8 bases from J, leaving 10 bases between. This CDR3 comprises 13 residues. In nucleotides, the CDR3 is TGTGCCAGCAGTGAAGCAGGAGGGGCCGGCTACACCTTC. Translating gives CASSEAGGAGYTF.

The chain combines TRBV3-1 (or the pseudogene TRBV3-2) with TRBJ2-5, with D hard to call. V was pared by 4 bases and J by 1 base, with 7 bases between. The CDR3 has 13 amino acids. The germline CDR1 and CDR2 sequences are LGHDT and YNNKEL (reference sequence). The CDR3 sequence is CASSPRPQETQYF. The CDR3 nucleotides are TGTGCCAGCAGCCCGCGGCCCCAAGAGACCCAGTACTTC.

The chain employs TRBV7-9 and TRBJ1-2, with a weak D call TRBD1 (6 bases). V was pared by 5 bases and J by 4 bases, with 20 bases between. Germline V CDR1 and CDR2: SEHNR, FQNEAQ (reference sequence). The CDR3 has 16 amino acids. The CDR3 DNA follows: TGTGCCAGCAGCCCCCTAGGGGAGGGGGAGATCTATGGCTACACCTTC. Its translation: CASSPLGEGEIYGYTF.

This clone was detected once. The V gene is TRBV28, the J gene TRBJ1-5; weak D call: TRBD1 (5 bases). Looked up from germline, CDR1 is MDHEN and CDR2 is SYDVKM. CDR3 length: 20 amino acids. V gave up 3 bases and J gave up 0 bases, with 24 bases separating them. The CDR3 spells CASSFGMWGTDLSSNQPQHF. In DNA form, the CDR3 reads TGTGCCAGCAGTTTCGGTATGTGGGGCACGGATTTAAGTAGCAATCAGCCCCAGCATTTT.

In nucleotides, the CDR3 is TGCGCCAGCAGCCCATCACAGGGGTATTCTGGAAACACCATATATTTT. It translates to CASSPSQGYSGNTIYF. This chain uses TRBV4-1 with TRBJ1-3, with 7 bases identical to TRBD1. Germline lookup yields CDR1 MGHRA and CDR2 YSYEKL. This CDR3 is built from 16 residues. J gave up 1 base and V 4 bases, and 7 bases lay outside the gene matches.